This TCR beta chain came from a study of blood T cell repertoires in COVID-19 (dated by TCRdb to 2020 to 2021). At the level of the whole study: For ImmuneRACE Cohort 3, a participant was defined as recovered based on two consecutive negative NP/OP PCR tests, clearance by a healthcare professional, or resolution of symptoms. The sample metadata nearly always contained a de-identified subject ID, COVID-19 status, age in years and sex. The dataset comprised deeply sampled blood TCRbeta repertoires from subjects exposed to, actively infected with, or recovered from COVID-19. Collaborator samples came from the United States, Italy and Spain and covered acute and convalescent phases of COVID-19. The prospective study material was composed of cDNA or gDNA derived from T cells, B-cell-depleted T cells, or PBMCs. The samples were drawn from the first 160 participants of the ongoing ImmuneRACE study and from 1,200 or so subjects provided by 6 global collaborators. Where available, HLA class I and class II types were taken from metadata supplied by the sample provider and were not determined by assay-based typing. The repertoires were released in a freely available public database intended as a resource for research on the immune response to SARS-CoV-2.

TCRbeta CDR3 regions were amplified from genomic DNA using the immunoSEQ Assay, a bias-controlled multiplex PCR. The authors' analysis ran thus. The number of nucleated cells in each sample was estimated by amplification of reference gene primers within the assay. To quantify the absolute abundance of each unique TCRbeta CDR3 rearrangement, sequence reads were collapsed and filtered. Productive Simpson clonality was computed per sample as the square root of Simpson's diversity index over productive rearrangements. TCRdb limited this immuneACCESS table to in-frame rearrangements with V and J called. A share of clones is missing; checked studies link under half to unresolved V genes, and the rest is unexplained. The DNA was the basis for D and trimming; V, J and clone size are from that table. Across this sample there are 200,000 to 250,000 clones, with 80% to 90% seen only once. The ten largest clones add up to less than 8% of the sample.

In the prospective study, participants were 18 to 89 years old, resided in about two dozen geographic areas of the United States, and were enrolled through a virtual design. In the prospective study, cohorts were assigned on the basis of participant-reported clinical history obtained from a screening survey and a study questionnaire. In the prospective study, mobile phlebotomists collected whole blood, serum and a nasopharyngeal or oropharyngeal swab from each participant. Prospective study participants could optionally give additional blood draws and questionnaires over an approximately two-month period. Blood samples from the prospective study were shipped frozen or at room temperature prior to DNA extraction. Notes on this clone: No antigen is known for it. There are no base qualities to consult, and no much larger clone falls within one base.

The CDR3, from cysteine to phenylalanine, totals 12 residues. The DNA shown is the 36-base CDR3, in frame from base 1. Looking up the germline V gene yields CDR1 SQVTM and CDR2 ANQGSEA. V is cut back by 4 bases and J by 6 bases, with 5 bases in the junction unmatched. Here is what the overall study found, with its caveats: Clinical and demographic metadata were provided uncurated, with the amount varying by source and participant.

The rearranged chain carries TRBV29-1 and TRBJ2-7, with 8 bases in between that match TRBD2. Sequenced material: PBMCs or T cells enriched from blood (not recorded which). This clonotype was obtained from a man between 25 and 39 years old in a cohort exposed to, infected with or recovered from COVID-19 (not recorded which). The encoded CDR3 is CSVVTSVREQYF. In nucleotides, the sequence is TGCAGCGTTGTGACTAGCGTTCGCGAGCAGTACTTC.